This T cell receptor (beta chain) was retrieved from a study of cytomegalovirus exposure and HLA in healthy donors. Overall study findings and caveats: Because they were indistinguishable, some V segments, including TRBV6-2 and TRBV6-3, were excluded. Researchers reportedly found TCR beta sequences accurately predicted most subjects' HLA-A and HLA-B alleles. Several of the most significant clusters appeared, in a later analysis, to be linked to common viral pathogens.

The PCR employed 60 Vbeta primers together with 13 Jbeta primers. Only in-frame clones appear in the TCRdb table, and some are missing; sequencing was by immunoSEQ multiplex PCR. The data contain hundreds of thousands of clones, around 80% of them singletons. As for this clone: Its specificity is unknown.

Trimming cost V 4 bases and J 0 bases, with 7 bases left between them. CDR3 length: 13 residues. Germline CDR1 is SQVTM and CDR2 is ANQGSEA. The chain links TRBV29-1 to TRBJ2-1; unclear D gene. The source of this sequence is a man in his late teens or twenties in good health and CMV-seronegative. The sample was PBMCs. CDR3 region: CSVAEDSYNEQFF. The CDR3 DNA reads TGCAGCGTTGCCGAGGACTCCTACAATGAGCAGTTCTTC.